This T cell receptor (beta chain) derives from a study of graft-versus-host responses after intestinal transplantation. With regard to this clone: As yet, its antigen is unknown.

V gave up 6 bases and J gave up 1 base; unmatched junction bases: 11. CDR1 is KGHSH and CDR2 is LQKENI in the germline V gene. This CDR3 contains 18 residues. Profiled with immunoSEQ multiplex PCR; TCRdb holds only in-frame clones, not every one. There are about 64,000 clones in the sample; 90% occur only once, and about 1.7% lies in the top ten. The sequence was collected from a human donor who was the organ donor for an intestinal transplant. The source was unstimulated CD8+ T cells sorted from spleen or lymph node cells, collected before transplant. This rearrangement joins TRBV18 to TRBJ2-6; TRBD1 agrees at 8 bases. Here the CDR3 reads CASSLDGQGVSGANVLTF. For the CDR3, the DNA is TGTGCCAGCTCTCTTGATGGACAGGGAGTTTCTGGGGCCAACGTCCTGACTTTC.